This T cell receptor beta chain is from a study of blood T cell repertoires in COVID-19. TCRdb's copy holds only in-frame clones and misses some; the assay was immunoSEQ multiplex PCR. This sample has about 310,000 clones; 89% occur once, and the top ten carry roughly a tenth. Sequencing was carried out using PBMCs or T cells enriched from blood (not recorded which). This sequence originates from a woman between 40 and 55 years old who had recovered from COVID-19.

The CDR3 sequence is CASSQSRRAYEQYF. DNA of the CDR3: TGCGCCAGCAGCCAATCGCGGAGGGCCTACGAGCAGTACTTC. This chain links TRBV4-3 with TRBJ2-7, with D possibly being TRBD2 (6 bases). The length of the CDR3 is 14 residues. V shed 2 bases and J shed 2 bases, with 10 bases lying between them. Germline CDR1 reads LGHNA; CDR2 reads YSLEER.